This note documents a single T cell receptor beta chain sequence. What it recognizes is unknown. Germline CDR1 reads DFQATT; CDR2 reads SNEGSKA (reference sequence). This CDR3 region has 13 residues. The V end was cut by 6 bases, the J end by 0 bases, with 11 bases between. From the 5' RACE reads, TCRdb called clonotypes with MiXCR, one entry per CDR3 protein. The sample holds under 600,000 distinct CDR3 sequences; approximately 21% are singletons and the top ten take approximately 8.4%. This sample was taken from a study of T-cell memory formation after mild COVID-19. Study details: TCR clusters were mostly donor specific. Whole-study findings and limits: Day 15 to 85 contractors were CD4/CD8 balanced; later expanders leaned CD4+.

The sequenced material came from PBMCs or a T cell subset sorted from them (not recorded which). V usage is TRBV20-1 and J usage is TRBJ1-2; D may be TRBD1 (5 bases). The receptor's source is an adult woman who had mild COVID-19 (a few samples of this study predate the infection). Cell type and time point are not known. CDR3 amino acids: CSAALGANYGYTF. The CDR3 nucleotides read TGCAGTGCGGCGCTGGGGGCTAACTATGGCTACACCTTC.